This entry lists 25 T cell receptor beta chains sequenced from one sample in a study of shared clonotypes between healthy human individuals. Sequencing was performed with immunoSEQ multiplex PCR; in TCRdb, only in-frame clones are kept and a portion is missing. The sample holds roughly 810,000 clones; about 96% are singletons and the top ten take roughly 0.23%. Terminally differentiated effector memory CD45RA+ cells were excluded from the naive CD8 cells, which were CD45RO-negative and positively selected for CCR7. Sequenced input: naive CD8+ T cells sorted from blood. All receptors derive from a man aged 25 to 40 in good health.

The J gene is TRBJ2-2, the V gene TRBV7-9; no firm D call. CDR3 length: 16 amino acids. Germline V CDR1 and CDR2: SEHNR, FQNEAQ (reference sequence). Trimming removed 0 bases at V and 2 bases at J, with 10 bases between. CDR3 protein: CASSLAGLANTGELFF. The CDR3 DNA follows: TGTGCCAGCAGCTTAGCAGGTCTCGCAAACACCGGGGAGCTGTTTTTT. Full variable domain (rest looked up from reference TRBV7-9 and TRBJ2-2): DTGVSQNPRHKITKRGQNVTFRCDPISEHNRLYWYRQTLGQGPEFLTYFQNEAQLEKSRLLSDRFSAERPKGSFSTLEIQRTEQGDSAMYLCASSLAGLANTGELFFGEGSRLTVL.

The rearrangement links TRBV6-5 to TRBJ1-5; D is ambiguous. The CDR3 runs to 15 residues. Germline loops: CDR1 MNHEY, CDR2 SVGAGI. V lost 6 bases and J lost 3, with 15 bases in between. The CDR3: CASRSGFLNNQPQHF. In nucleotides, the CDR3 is TGTGCCAGCAGGTCGGGTTTCCTCAACAATCAGCCCCAGCATTTT.

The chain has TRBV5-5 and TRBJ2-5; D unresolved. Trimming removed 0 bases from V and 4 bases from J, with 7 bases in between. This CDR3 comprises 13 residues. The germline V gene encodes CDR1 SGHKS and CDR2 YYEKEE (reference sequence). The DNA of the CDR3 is TGTGCCAGCAGCTTGGAGGCCGGAGAGACCCAGTACTTC. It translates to CASSLEAGETQYF.

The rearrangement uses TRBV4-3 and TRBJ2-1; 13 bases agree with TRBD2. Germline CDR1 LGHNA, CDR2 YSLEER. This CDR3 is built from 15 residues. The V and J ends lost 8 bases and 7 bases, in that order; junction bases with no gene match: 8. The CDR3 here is CASQFRLAGGNEQFF. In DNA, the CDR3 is TGCGCCAGCCAATTCCGACTAGCGGGAGGTAATGAGCAGTTCTTC.

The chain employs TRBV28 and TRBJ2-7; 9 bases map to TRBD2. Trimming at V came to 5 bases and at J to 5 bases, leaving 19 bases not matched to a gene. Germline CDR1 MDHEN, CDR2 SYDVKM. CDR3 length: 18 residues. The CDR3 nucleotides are TGTGCCAGCAGTGGAGGAGGGCTAGCGGGGACTCTGGTGCACGAGCAGTACTTC. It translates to CASSGGGLAGTLVHEQYF.

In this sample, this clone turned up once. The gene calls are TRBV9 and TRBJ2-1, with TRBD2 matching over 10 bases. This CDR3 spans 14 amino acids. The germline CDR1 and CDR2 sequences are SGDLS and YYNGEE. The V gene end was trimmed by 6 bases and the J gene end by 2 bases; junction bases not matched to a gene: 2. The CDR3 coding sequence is TGTGCCAGCACGGGGACTAGCGCCTACAATGAGCAGTTCTTC. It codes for CASTGTSAYNEQFF.

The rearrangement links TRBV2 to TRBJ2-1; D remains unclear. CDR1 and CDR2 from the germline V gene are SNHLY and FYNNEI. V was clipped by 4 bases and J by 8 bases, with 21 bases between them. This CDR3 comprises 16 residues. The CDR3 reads CASSGRVGPEIDEQFF. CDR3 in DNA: TGTGCCAGCAGTGGGAGAGTGGGTCCCGAGATCGATGAGCAGTTCTTC.

CDR3 nucleotide sequence: TGTGCCAGCAGCTCGGGACCTGAGGGAGAAAAACTGTTTTTT. Translating it yields CASSSGPEGEKLFF. The chain links TRBV11-2 to TRBJ1-4, with D perhaps TRBD1 (5 bases). V shed 4 bases and J shed 8 bases, with 14 bases lying between them. The CDR3 loop spans 14 amino acids. Germline V gives CDR1 SGHAT, CDR2 FQNNGV.

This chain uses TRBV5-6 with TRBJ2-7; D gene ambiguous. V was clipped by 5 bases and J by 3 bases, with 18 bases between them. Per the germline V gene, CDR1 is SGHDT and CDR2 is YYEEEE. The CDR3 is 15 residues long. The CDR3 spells CASRGEDQPHYEQYF. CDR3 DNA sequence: TGTGCCAGCAGGGGTGAGGACCAACCCCACTACGAGCAGTACTTC.

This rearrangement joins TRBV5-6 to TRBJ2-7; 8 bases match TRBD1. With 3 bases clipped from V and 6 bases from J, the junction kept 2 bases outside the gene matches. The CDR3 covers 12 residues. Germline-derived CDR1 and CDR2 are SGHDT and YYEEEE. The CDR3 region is CASSSGQGEQYF. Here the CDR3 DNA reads TGTGCCAGCAGCTCCGGACAGGGCGAGCAGTACTTC.

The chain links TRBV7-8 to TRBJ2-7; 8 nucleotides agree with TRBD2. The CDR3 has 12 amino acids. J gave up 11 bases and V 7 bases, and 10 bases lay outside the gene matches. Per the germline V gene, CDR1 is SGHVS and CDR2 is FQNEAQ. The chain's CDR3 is CASNGYSGVKYF. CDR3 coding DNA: TGTGCCAGCAACGGATATAGCGGGGTGAAGTACTTC.

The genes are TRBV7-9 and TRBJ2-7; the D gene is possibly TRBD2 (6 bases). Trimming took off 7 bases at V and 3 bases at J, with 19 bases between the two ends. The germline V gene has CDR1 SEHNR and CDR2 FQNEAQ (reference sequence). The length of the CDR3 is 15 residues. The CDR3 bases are TGTGCCAGCACCAAACCCAGGGAGGAAATCTACGAGCAGTACTTC. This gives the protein CASTKPREEIYEQYF.

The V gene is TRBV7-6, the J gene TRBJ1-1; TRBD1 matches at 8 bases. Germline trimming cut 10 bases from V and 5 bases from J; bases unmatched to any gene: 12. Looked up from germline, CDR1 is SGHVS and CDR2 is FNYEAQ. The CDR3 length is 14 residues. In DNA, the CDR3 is TGTGCCACCGCCCCAGGGGGCTTGACAACTGAAGCTTTCTTT. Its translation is CATAPGGLTTEAFF.

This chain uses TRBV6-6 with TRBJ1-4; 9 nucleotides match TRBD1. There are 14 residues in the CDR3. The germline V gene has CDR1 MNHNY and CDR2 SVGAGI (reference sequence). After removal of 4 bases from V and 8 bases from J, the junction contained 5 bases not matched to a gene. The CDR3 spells CASSLTGGPEKLFF. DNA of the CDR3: TGTGCCAGCAGTTTAACAGGGGGCCCCGAAAAACTGTTTTTT.

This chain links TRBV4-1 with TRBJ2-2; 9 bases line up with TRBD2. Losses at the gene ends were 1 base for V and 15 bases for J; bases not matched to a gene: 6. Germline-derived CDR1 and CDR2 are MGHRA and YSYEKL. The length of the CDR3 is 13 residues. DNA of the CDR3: TGCGCCAGCAGCCAAGCAAGCGGGAGGTCGATGTTTTTT. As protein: CASSQASGRSMFF.

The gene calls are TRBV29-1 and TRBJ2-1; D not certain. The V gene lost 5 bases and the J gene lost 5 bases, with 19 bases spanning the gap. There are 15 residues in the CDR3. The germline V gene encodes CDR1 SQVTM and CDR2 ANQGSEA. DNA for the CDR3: TGCAGCGTTATTCGGAGTTCCGAGGCGCACAATGAGCAGTTCTTC. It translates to CSVIRSSEAHNEQFF.

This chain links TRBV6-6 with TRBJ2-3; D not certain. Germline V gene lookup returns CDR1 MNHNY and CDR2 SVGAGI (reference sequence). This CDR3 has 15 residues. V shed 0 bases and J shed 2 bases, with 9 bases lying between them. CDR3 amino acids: CASSYSNLYTDTQYF. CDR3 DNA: TGTGCCAGCAGTTACTCGAATTTGTACACAGATACGCAGTATTTT.

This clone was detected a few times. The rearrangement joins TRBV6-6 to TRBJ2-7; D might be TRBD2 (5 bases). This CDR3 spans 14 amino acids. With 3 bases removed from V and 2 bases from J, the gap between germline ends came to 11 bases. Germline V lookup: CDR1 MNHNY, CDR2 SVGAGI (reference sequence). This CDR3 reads CASSYAHGAYEQYF. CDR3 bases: TGTGCCAGCAGTTATGCACACGGGGCCTACGAGCAGTACTTC.

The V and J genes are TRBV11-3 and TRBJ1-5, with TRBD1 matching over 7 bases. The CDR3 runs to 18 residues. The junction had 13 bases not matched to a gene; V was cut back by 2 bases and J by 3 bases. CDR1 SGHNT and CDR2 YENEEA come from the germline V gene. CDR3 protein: CASSLPYDRVLNNQPQHF. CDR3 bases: TGTGCCAGCAGCTTACCGTACGACAGGGTTCTTAACAATCAGCCCCAGCATTTT.

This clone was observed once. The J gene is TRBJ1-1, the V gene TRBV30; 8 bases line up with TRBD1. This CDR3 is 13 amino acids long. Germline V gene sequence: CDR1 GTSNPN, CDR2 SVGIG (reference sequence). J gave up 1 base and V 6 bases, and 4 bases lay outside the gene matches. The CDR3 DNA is TGTGCCTGTGCCGGGACAGGGAACACTGAAGCTTTCTTT. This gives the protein CACAGTGNTEAFF.

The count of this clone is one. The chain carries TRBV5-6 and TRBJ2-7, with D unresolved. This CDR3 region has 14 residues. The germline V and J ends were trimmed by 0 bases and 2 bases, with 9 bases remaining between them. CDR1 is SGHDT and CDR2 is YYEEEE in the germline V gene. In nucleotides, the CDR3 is TGTGCCAGCAGCTTGGTGTGGGCGACCTACGAGCAGTACTTC. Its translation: CASSLVWATYEQYF.

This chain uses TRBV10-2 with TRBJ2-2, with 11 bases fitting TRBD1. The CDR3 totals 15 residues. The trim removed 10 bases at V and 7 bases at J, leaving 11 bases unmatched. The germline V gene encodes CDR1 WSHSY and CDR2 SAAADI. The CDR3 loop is CAIRWTGGRGGELFF. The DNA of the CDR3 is TGCGCCATCCGCTGGACAGGGGGCAGGGGCGGGGAGCTGTTTTTT.

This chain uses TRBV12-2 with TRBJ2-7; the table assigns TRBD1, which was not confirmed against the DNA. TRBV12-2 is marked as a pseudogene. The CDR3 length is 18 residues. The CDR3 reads CASRLIRRIGDSSYEQYF. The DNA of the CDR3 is TGTGCAAGTCGCTTAATCCGGCGAATAGGGGACAGTTCCTACGAGCAGTACTTC.

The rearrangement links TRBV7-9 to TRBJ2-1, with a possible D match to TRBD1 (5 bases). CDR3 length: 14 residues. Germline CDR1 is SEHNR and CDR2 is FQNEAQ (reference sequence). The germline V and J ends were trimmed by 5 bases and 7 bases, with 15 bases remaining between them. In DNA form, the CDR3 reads TGTGCCAGCAGCCCCACCGTGGGGCATAATGAGCAGTTCTTC. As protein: CASSPTVGHNEQFF.

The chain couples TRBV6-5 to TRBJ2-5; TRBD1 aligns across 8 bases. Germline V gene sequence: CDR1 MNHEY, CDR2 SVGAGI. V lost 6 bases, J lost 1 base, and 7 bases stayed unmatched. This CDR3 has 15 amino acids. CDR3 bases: TGTGCCAGCAGCGCCACCGGGACAGGCCAAGAGACCCAGTACTTC. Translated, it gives CASSATGTGQETQYF.